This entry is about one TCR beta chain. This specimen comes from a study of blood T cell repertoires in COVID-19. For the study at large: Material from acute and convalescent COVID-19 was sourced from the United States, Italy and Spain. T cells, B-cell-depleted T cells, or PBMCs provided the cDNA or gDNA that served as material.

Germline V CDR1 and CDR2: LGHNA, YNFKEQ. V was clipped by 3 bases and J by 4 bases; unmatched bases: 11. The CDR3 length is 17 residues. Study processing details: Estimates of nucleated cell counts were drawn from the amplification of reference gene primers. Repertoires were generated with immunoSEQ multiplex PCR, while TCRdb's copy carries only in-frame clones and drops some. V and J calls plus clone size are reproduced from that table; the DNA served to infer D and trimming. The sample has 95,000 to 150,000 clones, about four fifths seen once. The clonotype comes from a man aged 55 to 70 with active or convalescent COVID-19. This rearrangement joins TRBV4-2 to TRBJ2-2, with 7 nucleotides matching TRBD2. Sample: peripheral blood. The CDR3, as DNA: TGTGCCAGCAGCCAGATCGGAGGCGGGAGAGGCACCGGGGAGCTGTTTTTT. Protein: CASSQIGGGRGTGELFF.